Listed below are T cell receptor beta chains from one sample, sequenced in a study of long-term antiretroviral therapy in people with HIV. Profiling relied on immunoSEQ multiplex PCR, and the TCRdb table lists in-frame clones only, not all of them. The profile shows approximately 25,000 clones, over 80% of them singletons. The sample in question was unsorted PBMCs, obtained 0.8 years before starting antiretroviral therapy. The receptors were sampled from a man aged 18 to 35 with HIV. CDR3s include the opening cysteine and the closing phenylalanine or tryptophan.

CDR3 | J | V
CASSELTEAFF | TRBJ1-1 | TRBV2
CASTPDRVLTDTQYF | TRBJ2-3 | TRBV28
CASRAPDARNLPLHF | TRBJ1-6 | TRBV2
CASSQDGRNLETQYF | TRBJ2-5 | TRBV4-1
CASSSGVDYEQYF | TRBJ2-7 | TRBV19
CASSLLAVSINEQFF | TRBJ2-1 | TRBV27
CASSPDRDSPLHF | TRBJ1-6 | TRBV18
CASSPEGREQYF | TRBJ2-7 | TRBV18
CASSIGTGEYEQYF | TRBJ2-7 | TRBV19
CASSLSRGNTIYF | TRBJ1-3 | TRBV2
CASSSSPGLGTDTQYF | TRBJ2-3 | TRBV10-1
CASSAGADGNEQFF | TRBJ2-1 | TRBV9
CASSATGTLNTEAFF | TRBJ1-1 | TRBV18